This TCR beta chain was observed in a study of OX40 agonist ivuxolimab in advanced cancers. Study-wide context: Ivuxolimab was an agonistic, fully human IgG2 monoclonal antibody directed against OX40 (CD134), a costimulatory receptor. Intravenous ivuxolimab was administered to patients every 2 weeks at six dose levels: 0.01, 0.1, 0.3, 1.5, 3 and 10 mg/kg. Of the roughly 52 dose-escalation patients, hepatocellular carcinoma was present in roughly 19, melanoma in around 15, renal cell carcinoma in 9 and head and neck cancer in 9. In the dose-escalation cohort, approximately 80% of patients were male, and the mean age was 60 years with a range of roughly 20 to 85. Prior anti-PD-1, anti-PD-L1 or anti-CTLA-4 therapy was permitted, and 30% to 50% of dose-escalation patients had received checkpoint inhibitors. Three dose-escalation patients achieved partial responses, one with hepatocellular carcinoma and two with cutaneous melanoma. Peripheral TCRbeta sequencing was intended to test whether TCR sequence diversity was altered and clonal T-cell expansion was caused by ivuxolimab. The paper describes the monotherapy dose-escalation part (N ≈ 49 patients) of the phase I trial of ivuxolimab.

Taken from cysteine to phenylalanine, the CDR3 has 13 residues. CDR3 DNA is the only sequence kept; it has 39 bases, read in frame from the first base. Sequences SGHNT (CDR1) and YENEEA (CDR2) are obtained from the germline V gene. Trimming takes 5 bases from V and 10 bases from J, and the germline ends sit 17 bases apart. Patients with a history of autoimmune disease or receiving systemic immunosuppression were excluded from the trial. Peripheral blood for TCR sequencing was collected from all dose cohorts at baseline, on cycle 4 day 1, and on cycle 7 day 1. Samples came from an open-label, multicenter, first-in-human phase I dose-escalation trial of ivuxolimab. Adults with locally advanced or metastatic head and neck squamous cell, hepatocellular, melanoma or renal cell carcinoma were enrolled in the trial. CD4+ and CD8+ T cells were sorted separately from peripheral blood before TCR sequencing.

To sequence the TCRbeta CDR3 region, genomic DNA was isolated from the sorted cells. TCRbeta CDR3 regions were sequenced using the immunoSEQ Assay. This immuneACCESS table, as held by TCRdb, lists in-frame sequences with V and J called but not all clones. Of the missing ones, under half trace to an unresolved V gene in checked studies; the others have no known cause. Recorded for this sample are 70,000 to 75,000 clones; about 91% of them occurred a single time. The top ten clonotypes cover 2.5% to 3.5% of the sample. Comments on this clone: The target of this receptor is not known. The input lacks base qualities; no much larger clone sits a single base away.

General study outcomes and caveats: Low levels of normalized T-cell clonal expansion were also shown by some nonresponding patients. In the 0.1-3.0 mg/kg groups, partial responders had among the lowest normalized peripheral clonal expansion, particularly in CD8+ T cells. After ivuxolimab, more expanded clones were found on average in CD8+ T cells than in CD4+ T cells. Clonal expansion of both CD4+ and CD8+ blood T cells was observed from baseline to week 6 at doses 0.1 to 3.0 mg/kg. The antigen specificity of the peripheral T cells that underwent clonal expansion was not determined.

Sequences were derived from CD4+ or CD8+ T cells sorted from blood, sampled in a trial of the OX40 agonist ivuxolimab. This chain is built from TRBV11-3 and TRBJ1-2; the best D guess is TRBD1, with 6 bases matching. The origin of this receptor is an adult with an advanced solid tumor such as melanoma, head and neck, liver or kidney cancer. The sequenced DNA: TGTGCCAGCAGCAACCCGGGACATATGTCCTACACCTTC. Translated, it gives CASSNPGHMSYTF.